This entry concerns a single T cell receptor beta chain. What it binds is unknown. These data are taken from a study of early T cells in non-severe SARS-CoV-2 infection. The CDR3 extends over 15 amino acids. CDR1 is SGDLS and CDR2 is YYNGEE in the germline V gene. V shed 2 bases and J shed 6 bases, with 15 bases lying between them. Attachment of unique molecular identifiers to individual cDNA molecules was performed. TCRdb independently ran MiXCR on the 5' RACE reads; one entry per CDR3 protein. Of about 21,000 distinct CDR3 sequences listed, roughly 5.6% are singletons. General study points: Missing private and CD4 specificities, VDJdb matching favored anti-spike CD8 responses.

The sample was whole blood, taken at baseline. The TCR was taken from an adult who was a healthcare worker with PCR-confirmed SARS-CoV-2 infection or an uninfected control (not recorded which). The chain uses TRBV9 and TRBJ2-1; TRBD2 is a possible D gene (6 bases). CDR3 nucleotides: TGTGCCAGCAGCGTGGAGGCAGGGAGGTCCAATGAGCAGTTCTTC. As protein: CASSVEAGRSNEQFF.